A single T cell receptor beta chain is shown here with its context. As yet, its antigen is unknown. The data originate from a study of monozygotic twins with inflammatory bowel disease. In eight separate reactions per sample, cDNA was generated. TCRdb reprocessed the 5' RACE reads and reports one entry per CDR3 protein, with no DNA. Recorded here are about 440,000 distinct CDR3 sequences; the top ten clones represent about 2.6%. Study-level results: Especially with disease activity, IBD patients shared fewer clonotypes with others than healthy twins did. A single strong IBD-associated signal or clonotype was not supported by the findings. Distinction of different T cell subtypes was not possible.

This TCR derives from a human donor with ulcerative colitis or Crohn's disease, or a healthy co-twin of an affected twin (not recorded which). Sequencing input: blood.

This CDR3 reads CASSSGTAETQYF. V gene TRBV5-1 combines with J gene TRBJ2-5; TCRdb reports TRBD1, a call that lacks DNA to check it against. The CDR3 sequence is 13 residues long. Germline values: CDR1 SGHRS, CDR2 YFSETQ.